Ten or more counts support the clone carrying this T cell receptor beta chain. This specimen comes from a study of CDR3 diversity in severe acne. TCRdb reprocessed the PCR reads with MiXCR, giving one entry per CDR3 protein. Of tens of thousands of distinct CDR3 sequences in the sample, 45% to 60% were seen once. The sample was blood. This clonotype was sampled from a male donor in good health, without acne.

The CDR3 loop is CATTRDSPNQPQHF. The CDR3 DNA sequence: TGTGCCACCACCCGGGACAGCCCCAATCAGCCCCAGCATTTT. The chain recombines TRBV6-1 with TRBJ1-5, with TRBD1 matching 7 bases. CDR1 and CDR2 (germline): MNHNS, SASEGT. The CDR3 consists of 14 residues. The V segment lost 10 bases and the J segment 3 bases; nucleotides outside the gene matches: 9.